This T cell receptor (beta chain) was recorded in a study of T cell responses to AZD1222 COVID-19 vaccine. Study results and limitations: Just six AZD1222 recipients tested seropositive at baseline. Clonal diversity was possibly underestimated, and the donors were mostly white British, with more females.

Clones were sequenced by immunoSEQ multiplex PCR, and TCRdb holds only the in-frame ones, with some missing. The sample contains 100,000 or so clones, around nine tenths of which appear only once. The CDR3 covers 15 residues. Germline trimming cut 5 bases from V and 4 bases from J; bases unmatched to any gene: 10. CDR1 is SGHAT, CDR2 FQNNGV, per germline. Only a few counts were recorded for this clone. Its antigen remains unknown. The receptor's source is an adult in good health. The sequencing used peripheral blood, collected on day 0 of AZD1222 vaccination. This sequence joins TRBV11-2 and TRBJ1-2; 7 nucleotides agree with TRBD1. Here the CDR3 DNA reads TGTGCCAGCAGCCTCTACTCGACAGGGACCTATGGCTACACCTTC. Its translation is CASSLYSTGTYGYTF. Combining the CDR3 with reference TRBV11-2 and TRBJ1-2 gives the whole variable domain EAGVAQSPRYKIIEKRQSVAFWCNPISGHATLYWYQQILGQGPKLLIQFQNNGVVDDSQLPKDRFSAERLKGVDSTLKIQPAKLEDSAVYLCASSLYSTGTYGYTFGSGTRLTVV.